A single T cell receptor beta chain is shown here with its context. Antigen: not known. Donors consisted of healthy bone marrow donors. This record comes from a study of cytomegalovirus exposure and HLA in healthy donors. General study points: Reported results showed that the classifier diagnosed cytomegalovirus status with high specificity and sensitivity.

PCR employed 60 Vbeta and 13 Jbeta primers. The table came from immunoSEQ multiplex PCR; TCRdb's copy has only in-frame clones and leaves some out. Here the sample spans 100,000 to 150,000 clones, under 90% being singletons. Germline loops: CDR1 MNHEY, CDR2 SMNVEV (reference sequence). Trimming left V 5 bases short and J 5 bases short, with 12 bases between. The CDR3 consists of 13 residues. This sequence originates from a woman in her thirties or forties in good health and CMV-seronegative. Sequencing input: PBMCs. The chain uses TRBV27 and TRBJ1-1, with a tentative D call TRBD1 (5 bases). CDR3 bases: TGTGCCAGCAGTGCAGGGTCATTGACTGAAGCTTTCTTT. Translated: CASSAGSLTEAFF.